The subject of this entry is one T cell receptor beta chain. These data belong to a study of cytomegalovirus exposure and HLA in healthy donors. Donors sampled were nominally healthy, though unrecorded immune exposures were likely. The PCR had 60 Vbeta and 13 Jbeta primers. Method: immunoSEQ multiplex PCR; TCRdb's copy keeps in-frame clones and lacks some. The sample includes roughly 97,000 clones, roughly four fifths seen only once; the top ten take about 4.9%. This sequence originates from a middle-aged man in good health and CMV-seropositive. The material sequenced was PBMCs.

DNA for the CDR3: TGTGCCAGCAAGGACAGGGGGTCTACTGAAGCTTTCTTT. Protein: CASKDRGSTEAFF. The chain carries TRBV2 and TRBJ1-1; 10 bases line up with TRBD1. The germline gives CDR1 SNHLY, CDR2 FYNNEI. This CDR3 contains 13 residues. V shed 7 bases, J shed 5 bases, and the junction held 4 bases outside the gene matches.